This passage covers 5 T cell receptor beta chains from one sample sequenced in a study of blood T cell repertoires in COVID-19. Sequencing was performed with immunoSEQ multiplex PCR; in TCRdb, only in-frame clones are kept and a portion is missing. The sample contains approximately 200,000 clones, approximately 79% of which appear only once. Sample: peripheral blood. These receptors were collected from a woman aged 45-59 years with acute or convalescent COVID-19.

This clone was recorded only once. The rearrangement links TRBV15 to TRBJ1-5; 7 nucleotides agree with TRBD1. The germline gives CDR1 LNHNV, CDR2 YYDKDF (reference sequence). The J segment lost 7 bases and the V segment lost 3 bases, leaving 12 bases of the junction unmatched. The CDR3 is made up of 16 amino acids. Written as DNA, the CDR3 is TGTGCCACCAGCAGGGAGACAGGGCTCGAATACCAGCCCCAGCATTTT. This encodes CATSRETGLEYQPQHF.

The chain joins TRBV5-1 to TRBJ1-2; possibly TRBD1 for D (6 bases). CDR1 and CDR2 (germline): SGHRS, YFSETQ. The CDR3 spans 15 residues. V lost 3 bases to trimming and J lost 3 bases, with 15 bases between them. CDR3 in amino acids: CASSSAQGLDYGYTF. DNA for the CDR3: TGCGCCAGCAGCTCAGCCCAGGGGCTAGACTATGGCTACACCTTC.

The CDR3 is CASGHGIGSPLHF. CDR3 DNA sequence: TGTGCCAGCGGACATGGGATTGGTTCACCCCTCCACTTT. The V and J genes are TRBV14 and TRBJ1-6, with D maybe TRBD1 (5 bases). The CDR3 sequence is 13 residues long. Germline V lookup: CDR1 SGHDN, CDR2 FVKESK. V was cut by 8 bases and J by 9 bases, with 14 bases left in between.

The chain combines TRBV6-5 with TRBJ1-1; D unclear. This CDR3 is built from 11 residues. Trimming pared 10 bases from V and 5 bases from J, leaving 11 bases between. Germline V gene lookup returns CDR1 MNHEY and CDR2 SVGAGI. DNA for the CDR3: TGTGCCACTATAAGAAAAACTGAAGCTTTCTTT. This sequence encodes CATIRKTEAFF.

CDR3 in DNA: TGTGCCACCAGTGACCCGGACAGGACCTATGGCTACACCTTC. Its translation is CATSDPDRTYGYTF. The V call is TRBV24-1, the J call TRBJ1-2, with 7 bases lining up with TRBD1. CDR1 KGHDR and CDR2 SFDVKD come from the germline V gene. This CDR3 spans 14 amino acids. V was clipped by 4 bases and J by 4 bases; unmatched bases: 5.